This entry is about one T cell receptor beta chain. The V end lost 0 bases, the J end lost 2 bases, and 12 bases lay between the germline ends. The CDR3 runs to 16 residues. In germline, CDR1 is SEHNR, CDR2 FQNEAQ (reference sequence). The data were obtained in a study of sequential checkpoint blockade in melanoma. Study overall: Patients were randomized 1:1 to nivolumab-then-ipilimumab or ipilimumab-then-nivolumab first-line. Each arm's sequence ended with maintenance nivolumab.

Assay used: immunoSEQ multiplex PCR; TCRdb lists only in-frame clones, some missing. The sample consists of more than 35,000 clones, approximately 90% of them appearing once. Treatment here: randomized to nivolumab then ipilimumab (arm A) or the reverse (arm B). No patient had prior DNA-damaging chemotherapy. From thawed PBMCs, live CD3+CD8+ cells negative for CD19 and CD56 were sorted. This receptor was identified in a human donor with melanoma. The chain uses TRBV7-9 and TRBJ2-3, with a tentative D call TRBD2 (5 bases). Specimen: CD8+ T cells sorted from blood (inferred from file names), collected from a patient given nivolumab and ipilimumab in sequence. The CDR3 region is CASSLASGAITDTQYF. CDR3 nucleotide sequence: TGTGCCAGCAGCTTAGCGAGCGGAGCCATCACAGATACGCAGTATTTT.